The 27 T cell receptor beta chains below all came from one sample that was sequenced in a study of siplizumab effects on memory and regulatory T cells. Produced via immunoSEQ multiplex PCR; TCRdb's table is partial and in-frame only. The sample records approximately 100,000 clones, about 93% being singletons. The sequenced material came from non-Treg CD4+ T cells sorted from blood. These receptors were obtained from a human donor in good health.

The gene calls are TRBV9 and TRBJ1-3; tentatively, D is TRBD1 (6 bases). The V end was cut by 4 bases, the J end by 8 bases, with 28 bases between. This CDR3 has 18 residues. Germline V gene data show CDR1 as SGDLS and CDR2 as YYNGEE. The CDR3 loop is CASSKFLKPIRGPDTIYF. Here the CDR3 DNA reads TGTGCCAGCAGCAAGTTCTTGAAGCCCATCAGGGGTCCGGACACCATATATTTT. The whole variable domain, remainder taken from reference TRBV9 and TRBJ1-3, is DSGVTQTPKHLITATGQRVTLRCSPRSGDLSVYWYQQSLDQGLQFLIQYYNGEERAKGNILERFSAQQFPDLHSELNLSSLELGDSALYFCASSKFLKPIRGPDTIYFGEGSWLTVV.

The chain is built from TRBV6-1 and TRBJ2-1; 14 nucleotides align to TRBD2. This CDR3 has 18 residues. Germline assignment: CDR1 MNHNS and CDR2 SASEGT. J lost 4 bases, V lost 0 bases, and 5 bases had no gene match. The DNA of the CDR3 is TGTGCCAGCAGTGAAGCGGGACTAGCGGGAGTAGGGTACAATGAGCAGTTCTTC. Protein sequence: CASSEAGLAGVGYNEQFF.

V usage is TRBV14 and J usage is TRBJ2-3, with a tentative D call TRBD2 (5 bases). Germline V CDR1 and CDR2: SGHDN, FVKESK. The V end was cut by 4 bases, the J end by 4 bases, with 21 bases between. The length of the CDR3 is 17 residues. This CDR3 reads CASSLGVGGAGSDTQYF. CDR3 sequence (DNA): TGTGCCAGCAGCCTTGGGGTTGGAGGAGCCGGGTCAGATACGCAGTATTTT.

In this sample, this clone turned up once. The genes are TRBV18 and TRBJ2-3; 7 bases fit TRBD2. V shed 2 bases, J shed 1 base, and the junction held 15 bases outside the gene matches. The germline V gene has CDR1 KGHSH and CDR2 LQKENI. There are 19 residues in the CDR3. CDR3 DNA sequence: TGTGCCAGCTCACCATACAGAGTCTCTCCGGGAGGTGGCACAGATACGCAGTATTTT. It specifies CASSPYRVSPGGGTDTQYF.

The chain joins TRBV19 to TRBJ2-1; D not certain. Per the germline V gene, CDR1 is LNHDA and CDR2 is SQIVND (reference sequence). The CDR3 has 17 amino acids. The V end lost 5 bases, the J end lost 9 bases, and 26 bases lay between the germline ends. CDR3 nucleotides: TGTGCCAGTAGTGACCTGAGGCGCCCCGTTTCGGCTGGTGAGCAGTTCTTC. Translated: CASSDLRRPVSAGEQFF.

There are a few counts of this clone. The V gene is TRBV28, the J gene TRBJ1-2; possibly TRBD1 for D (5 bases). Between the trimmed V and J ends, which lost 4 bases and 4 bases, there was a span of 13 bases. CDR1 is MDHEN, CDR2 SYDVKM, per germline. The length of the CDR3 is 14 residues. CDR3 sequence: CASSSGGRGYGYTF. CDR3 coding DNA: TGTGCCAGCAGTTCCGGGGGACGAGGCTATGGCTACACCTTC.

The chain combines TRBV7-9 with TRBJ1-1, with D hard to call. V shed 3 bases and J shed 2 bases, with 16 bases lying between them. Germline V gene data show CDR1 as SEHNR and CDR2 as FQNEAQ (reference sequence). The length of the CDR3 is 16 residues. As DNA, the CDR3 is TGTGCCAGCAGCTTCACACCCACAGTGTTTAACACTGAAGCTTTCTTT. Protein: CASSFTPTVFNTEAFF.

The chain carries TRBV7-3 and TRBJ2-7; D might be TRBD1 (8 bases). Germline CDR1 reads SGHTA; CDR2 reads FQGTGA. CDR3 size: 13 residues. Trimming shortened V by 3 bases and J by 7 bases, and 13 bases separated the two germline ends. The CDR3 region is CASSFDRGGEQYF. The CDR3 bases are TGTGCCAGCAGCTTCGACAGGGGAGGGGAGCAGTACTTC.

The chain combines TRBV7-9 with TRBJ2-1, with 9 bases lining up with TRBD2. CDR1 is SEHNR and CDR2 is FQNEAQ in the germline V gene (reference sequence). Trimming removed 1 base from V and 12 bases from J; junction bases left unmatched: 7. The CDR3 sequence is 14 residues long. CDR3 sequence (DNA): TGTGCCAGCAGCTTAGTAGCTAGCGGGATCCGGCAGTTCTTC. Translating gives CASSLVASGIRQFF.

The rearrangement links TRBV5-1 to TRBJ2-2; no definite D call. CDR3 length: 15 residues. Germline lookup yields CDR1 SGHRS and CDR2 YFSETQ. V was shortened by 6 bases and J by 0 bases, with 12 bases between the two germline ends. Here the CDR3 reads CASKTGGANTGELFF. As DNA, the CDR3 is TGCGCCAGCAAGACCGGCGGAGCGAACACCGGGGAGCTGTTTTTT.

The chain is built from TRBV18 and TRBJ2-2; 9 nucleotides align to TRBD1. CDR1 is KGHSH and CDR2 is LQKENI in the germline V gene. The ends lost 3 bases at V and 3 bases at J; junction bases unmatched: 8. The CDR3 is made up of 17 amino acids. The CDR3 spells CASSPIQGARDTGELFF. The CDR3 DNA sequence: TGTGCCAGCTCACCGATACAGGGGGCGAGGGACACCGGGGAGCTGTTTTTT.

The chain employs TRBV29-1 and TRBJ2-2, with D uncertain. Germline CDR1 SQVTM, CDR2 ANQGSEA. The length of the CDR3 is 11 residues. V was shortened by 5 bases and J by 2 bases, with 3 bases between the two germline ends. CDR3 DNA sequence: TGCAGCGTTTATAACACCGGGGAGCTGTTTTTT. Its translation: CSVYNTGELFF.

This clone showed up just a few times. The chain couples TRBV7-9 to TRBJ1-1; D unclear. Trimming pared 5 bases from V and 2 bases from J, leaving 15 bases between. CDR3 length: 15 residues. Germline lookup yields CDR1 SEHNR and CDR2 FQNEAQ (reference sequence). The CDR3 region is CASSPRAQLNTEAFF. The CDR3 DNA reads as TGTGCCAGCAGCCCCCGAGCCCAGCTTAACACTGAAGCTTTCTTT.

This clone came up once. The CDR3 region is CASRPQGHRDTYGYTF. CDR3 sequence (DNA): TGTGCCAGCAGACCCCAAGGGCACAGGGATACCTATGGCTACACCTTC. The chain combines TRBV28 with TRBJ1-2; TRBD1 might be the D (6 bases). CDR1 is MDHEN and CDR2 is SYDVKM in the germline V gene. This CDR3 has 16 amino acids. Trimming removed 6 bases at V and 4 bases at J, with 21 bases between.

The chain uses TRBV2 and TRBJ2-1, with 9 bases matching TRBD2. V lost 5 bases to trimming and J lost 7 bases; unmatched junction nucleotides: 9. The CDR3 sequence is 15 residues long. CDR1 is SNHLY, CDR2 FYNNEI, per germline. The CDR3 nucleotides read TGTGCCAGCAGTCCGGGACTAGCTGAAGGGAATGAGCAGTTCTTC. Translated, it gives CASSPGLAEGNEQFF.

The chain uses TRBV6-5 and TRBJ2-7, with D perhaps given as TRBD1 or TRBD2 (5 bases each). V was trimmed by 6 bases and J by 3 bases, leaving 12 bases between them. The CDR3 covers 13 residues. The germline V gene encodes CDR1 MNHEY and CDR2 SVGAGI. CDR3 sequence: CASSRDRDYEQYF. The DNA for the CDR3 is TGTGCCAGCAGCCGGGACCGCGACTACGAGCAGTACTTC.

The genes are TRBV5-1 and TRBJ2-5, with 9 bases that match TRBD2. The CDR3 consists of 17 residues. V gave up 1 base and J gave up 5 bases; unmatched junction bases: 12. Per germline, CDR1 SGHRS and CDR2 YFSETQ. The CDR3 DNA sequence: TGCGCCAGCAGCTTGCGATCTAGCGGGGCCGCGGGTGAGACCCAGTACTTC. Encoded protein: CASSLRSSGAAGETQYF. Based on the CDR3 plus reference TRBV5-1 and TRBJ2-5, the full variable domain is KAGVTQTPRYLIKTRGQQVTLSCSPISGHRSVSWYQQTPGQGLQFLFEYFSETQRNKGNFPGRFSGRQFSNSRSEMNVSTLELGDSALYLCASSLRSSGAAGETQYFGPGTRLLVL.

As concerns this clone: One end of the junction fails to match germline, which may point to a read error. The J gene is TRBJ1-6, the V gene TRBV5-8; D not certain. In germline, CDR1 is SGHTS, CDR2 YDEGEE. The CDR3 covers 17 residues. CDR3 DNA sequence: TGTGCCAGCAGCTTAACCTTCACATCGGACGCTAATTCGCCCCTCCACTTT. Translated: CASSLTFTSDANSPLHF.

The CDR3 nucleotides read TGTGCCAGCAGCCCTTCCTTAGGGGCCGATAATGAAAAACTGTTTTTT. As protein: CASSPSLGADNEKLFF. This chain uses TRBV21-1 with TRBJ1-4; TRBD1 is the table's D call, not checked against the DNA. TRBV21-1 is a known pseudogene. The CDR3 runs 16 residues.

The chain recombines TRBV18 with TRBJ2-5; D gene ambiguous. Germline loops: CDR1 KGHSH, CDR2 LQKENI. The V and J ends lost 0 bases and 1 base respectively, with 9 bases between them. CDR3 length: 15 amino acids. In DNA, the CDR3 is TGTGCCAGCTCACCACCGTTGGGTTTCCAAGAGACCCAGTACTTC. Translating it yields CASSPPLGFQETQYF.

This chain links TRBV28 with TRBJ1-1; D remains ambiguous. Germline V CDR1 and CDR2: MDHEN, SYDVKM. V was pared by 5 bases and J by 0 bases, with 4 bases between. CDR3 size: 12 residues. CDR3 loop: CASSEVNTEAFF. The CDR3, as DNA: TGTGCCAGCAGTGAAGTGAACACTGAAGCTTTCTTT.

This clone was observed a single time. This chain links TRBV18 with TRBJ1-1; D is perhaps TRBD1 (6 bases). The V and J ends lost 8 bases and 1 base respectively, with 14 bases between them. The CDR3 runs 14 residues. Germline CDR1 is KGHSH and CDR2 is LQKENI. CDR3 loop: CASTGQSSNTEAFF. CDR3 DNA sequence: TGTGCCAGCACAGGACAGAGTTCGAACACTGAAGCTTTCTTT.

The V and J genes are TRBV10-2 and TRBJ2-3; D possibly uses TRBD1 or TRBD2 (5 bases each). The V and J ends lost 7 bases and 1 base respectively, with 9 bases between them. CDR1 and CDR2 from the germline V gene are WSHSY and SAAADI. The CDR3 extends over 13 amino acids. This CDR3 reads CASKRGGTDTQYF. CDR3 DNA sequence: TGCGCCAGCAAGAGGGGAGGCACAGATACGCAGTATTTT.

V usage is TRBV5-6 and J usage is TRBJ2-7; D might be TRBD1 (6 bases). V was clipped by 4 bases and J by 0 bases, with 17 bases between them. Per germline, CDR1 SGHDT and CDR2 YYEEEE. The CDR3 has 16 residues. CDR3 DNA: TGTGCCAGCAGCACCCCGGGACATTGGAGCTCCTACGAGCAGTACTTC. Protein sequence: CASSTPGHWSSYEQYF.

The CDR3 DNA follows: TGTGCCAGCAGCTTCAGGGCGAGGTTAGGGGGTGGCTACACCTTC. Translated: CASSFRARLGGGYTF. The J gene is TRBJ1-2, the V gene TRBV5-4; D might be TRBD1 (6 bases). CDR3 length: 15 residues. Trimming pared 2 bases from V and 7 bases from J, leaving 18 bases between. Germline values: CDR1 SGHNT, CDR2 YYREEE (reference sequence).

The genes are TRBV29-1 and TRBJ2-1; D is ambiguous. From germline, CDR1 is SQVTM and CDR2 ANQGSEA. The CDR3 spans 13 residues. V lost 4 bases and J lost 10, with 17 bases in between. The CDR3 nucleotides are TGCAGCGTTGCGTCTACCGGCTCTGGGGAGCAGTTCTTC. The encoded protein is CSVASTGSGEQFF.

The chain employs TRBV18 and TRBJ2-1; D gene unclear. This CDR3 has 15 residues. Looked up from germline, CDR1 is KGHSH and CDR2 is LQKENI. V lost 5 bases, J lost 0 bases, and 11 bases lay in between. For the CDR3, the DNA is TGTGCCAGCTCAGCCAGATCCGACTCCTACAATGAGCAGTTCTTC. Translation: CASSARSDSYNEQFF.